The present T cell receptor beta chain was sequenced within a study of human thymus T cells. The CDR3 contains 13 residues. CDR1 and CDR2 (germline): SGHRS, YFSETQ. Losses at the gene ends were 0 bases for V and 5 bases for J; bases not matched to a gene: 0. The sample holds one count of this clone. Its antigen is unidentified. The identical CDR3 is also encoded by other nucleotide sequences in the sample. Whole-study results and caveats: Repertoires from thymus and blood appeared to show biased V and J gene usage.

Donors were healthy Finnish babies undergoing corrective operations for congenital heart defects. An approximately 0.5-1 mL peripheral blood aliquot was taken intraoperatively from four of eight donors. Blood DNA came from all available leukocytes, not a fixed cell number. This table comes from immunoSEQ multiplex PCR, and its TCRdb copy is limited to in-frame clones, with some not included. The sample includes tens of thousands of clones, roughly 94% of them seen just once. The sequenced sample was blood. This chain joins TRBV5-1 and TRBJ2-5; 8 bases are a match to TRBD1. The clonotype originates from a boy under two years old with a congenital heart defect but otherwise immunologically healthy. CDR3 DNA: TGCGCCAGCAGCTTGGGACAGGGGGAGACCCAGTACTTC. Encoded protein: CASSLGQGETQYF.